This entry features one T cell receptor beta chain sequence. The protocol was immunoSEQ multiplex PCR, while the TCRdb copy is restricted to in-frame clones and leaves out a portion. This table holds tens of thousands of clones, just over 90% found once. This sample is part of a study of regulatory and conventional T cells in RAG deficiency. Germline values: CDR1 LNHDA, CDR2 SQIVND (reference sequence). The CDR3 is made up of 14 amino acids. Between the trimmed V and J ends, which lost 3 bases and 7 bases, there was a span of 10 bases. Genomic DNA came from blood regulatory T cells gated CD4+ CD25-high CD127-low. This sample was also put to use in a study of regulatory T cells. That study adds: Amplification used 52 TRBV primers and 13 TRBJ primers.

The chain combines TRBV19 with TRBJ1-6; tentative D call: TRBD1 (6 bases). Source material: Tregs sorted from blood. The receptor's source is a human donor in good health. This chain's CDR3 is CASSISGGNSPLHF. As DNA, the CDR3 is TGTGCCAGTAGTATCTCGGGGGGCAATTCACCCCTCCACTTT. The variable domain in full, completed from reference TRBV19 and TRBJ1-6, reads DGGITQSPKYLFRKEGQNVTLSCEQNLNHDAMYWYRQDPGQGLRLIYYSQIVNDFQKGDIAEGYSVSREKKESFPLTVTSAQKNPTAFYLCASSISGGNSPLHFGNGTRLTVT.